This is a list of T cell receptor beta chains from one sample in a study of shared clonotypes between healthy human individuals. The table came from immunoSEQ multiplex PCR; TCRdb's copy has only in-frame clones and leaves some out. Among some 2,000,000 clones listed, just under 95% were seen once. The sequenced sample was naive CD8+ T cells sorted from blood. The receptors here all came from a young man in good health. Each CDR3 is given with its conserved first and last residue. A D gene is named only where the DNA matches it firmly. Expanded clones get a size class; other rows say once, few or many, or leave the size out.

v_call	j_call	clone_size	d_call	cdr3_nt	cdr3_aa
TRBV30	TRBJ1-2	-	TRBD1	TGTGCCTGGGGACAGGAGAACGCTAACTATGGCTACACCTTC	CAWGQENANYGYTF
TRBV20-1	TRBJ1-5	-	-	TGCAGTGCAGGGGGTCAGCCCCAGCATTTT	CSAGGQPQHF
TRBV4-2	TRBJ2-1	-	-	TGTGCCAGCAGCGAAGGACAGAACAATCTTTATGAGCAGTTCTTC	CASSEGQNNLYEQFF
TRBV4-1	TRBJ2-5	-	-	TGCGCCAGCAGCCAAGAGAAGGGGTCCGAGATTTACTTC	CASSQEKGSEIYF
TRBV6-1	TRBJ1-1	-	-	TGTGCCAGCAGTGACAGGGGTGGGGGCACTGAAGCTTTCTTT	CASSDRGGGTEAFF
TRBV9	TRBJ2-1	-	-	TGTGCCAGCAGCGTAGGGGATGCTTCCTACAATGAGCAGTTCTTC	CASSVGDASYNEQFF
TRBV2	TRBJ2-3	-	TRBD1	TGTGCCAGCAGTGGACAGGGCCCAGTGACAGATACGCAGTATTTT	CASSGQGPVTDTQYF
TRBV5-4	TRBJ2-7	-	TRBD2	TGTGCCAGCAGCATAGCGGGGGGACTTTCGGAGCAGTACTTC	CASSIAGGLSEQYF
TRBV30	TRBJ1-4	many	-	TGTGCCTGGAGTGTACTGCAGACCGACCCCCTAGTTTTT	CAWSVLQTDPLVF
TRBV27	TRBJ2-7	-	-	TGTGCCAGCACACCGGGCCGCGGCGAAACAGGTTACGAGCAGTACTTC	CASTPGRGETGYEQYF
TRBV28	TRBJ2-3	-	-	TGTGCCAGCAGTGAAACAGGGTTGACAGATACGCAGTATTTT	CASSETGLTDTQYF
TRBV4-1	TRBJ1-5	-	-	TGCGCCAGCAGCCAAGAAGAGATCGGACCCTTCCTCACGGGGCCCCAGCATTTT	CASSQEEIGPFLTGPQHF
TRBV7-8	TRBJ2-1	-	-	TGTGCCAGCAGCCAACTAGTTTGGGATGAGCAGTTCTTC	CASSQLVWDEQFF
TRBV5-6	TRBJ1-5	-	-	TGTGCCAGCAGCTGGCAGGGACTTCAGGCCCAGCATTTT	CASSWQGLQAQHF
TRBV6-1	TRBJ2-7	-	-	TGTGCCAGCCTACAGGGCTACGAGCAGTACTTC	CASLQGYEQYF
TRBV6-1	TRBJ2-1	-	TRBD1	TGTGCCAGCAGTGAACACCGGGACAGGGAGGGGTACAATGAGCAGTTCTTC	CASSEHRDREGYNEQFF
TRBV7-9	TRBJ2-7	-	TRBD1	TGTGCCAGCAGCTTAGACGGCGGACAGGGACACTACGAGCAGTACTTC	CASSLDGGQGHYEQYF
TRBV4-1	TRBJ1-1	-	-	TGCGCCAGCAGCCAAACCCAGGGCAGGCGCTCCACTGAAGCTTTCTTT	CASSQTQGRRSTEAFF
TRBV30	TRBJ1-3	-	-	TGTGCCTGGATTCCCTGGGGGGCTGGAAACACCATATATTTT	CAWIPWGAGNTIYF
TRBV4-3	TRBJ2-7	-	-	TGCGCCAGCAGCCAAGATTTATCAGGTTACGAGCAGTACTTC	CASSQDLSGYEQYF
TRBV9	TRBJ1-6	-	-	TGTGCCAGCAGCGTCGAACAGGGAAATTCACCCCTCCACTTT	CASSVEQGNSPLHF
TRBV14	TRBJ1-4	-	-	TGTGCCAGCAACTCGTTAGGGTCTCATGAAAAACTGTTTTTT	CASNSLGSHEKLFF
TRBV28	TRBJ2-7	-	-	TGTGCCAGCAGTTGGGACGGATCCTACGAGCAGTACTTC	CASSWDGSYEQYF
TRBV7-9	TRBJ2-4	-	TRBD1	TGTGCCAGCAGCACTTCCCGGGACAGGGTTTCCCTAGCCAAAAACATTCAGTACTTC	CASSTSRDRVSLAKNIQYF
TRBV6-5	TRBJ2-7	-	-	TGTGCCAGCAGTTACTCGGTAAGGGGCGAGCAGTACTTC	CASSYSVRGEQYF
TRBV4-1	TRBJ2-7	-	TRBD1	TGCGCCAGCAGCCCAGCCCCCGGGACAGGGAGCTACGAGCAGTACTTC	CASSPAPGTGSYEQYF
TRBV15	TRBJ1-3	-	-	TGTGCCACCAGCAGAGACCGGGGGACTGGAAACACCATATATTTT	CATSRDRGTGNTIYF
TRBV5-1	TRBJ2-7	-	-	TGCGCCAGCAGCTTGGAGGCCTCCTACGAGCAGTACTTC	CASSLEASYEQYF
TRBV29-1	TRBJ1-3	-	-	TGCAGCGTTGTTAGGGGAAACACCATATATTTT	CSVVRGNTIYF
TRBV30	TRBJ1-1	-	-	TGTGCCTGGAATTTGCTCGGGGGTGGGACTGAAGCTTTCTTT	CAWNLLGGGTEAFF
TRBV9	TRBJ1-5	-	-	TGTGCCAGCAGCGGTTCAGCAGGAAATCAGCCCCAGCATTTT	CASSGSAGNQPQHF
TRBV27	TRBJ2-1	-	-	TGTGCCAGCACCCACCTCGTCCCTTTAGGATCCTACAATGAGCAGTTCTTC	CASTHLVPLGSYNEQFF
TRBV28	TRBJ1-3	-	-	TGTGCCAGCAGTTCCAGTCCAGTAACTCGTGGAAACACCATATATTTT	CASSSSPVTRGNTIYF
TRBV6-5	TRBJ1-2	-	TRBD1	TGTGCCAGCAGTCCCGGGACAGGGGGTGGCTACACCTTC	CASSPGTGGGYTF
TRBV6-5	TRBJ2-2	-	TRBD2	TGTGCCAGCAGTTACGGAGCGGGAGCCTACACCGGGGAGCTGTTTTTT	CASSYGAGAYTGELFF
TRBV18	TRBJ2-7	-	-	TGTGCCAGCTCACCACCGATAACGGAGAGCTCCTACGAGCAGTACTTC	CASSPPITESSYEQYF
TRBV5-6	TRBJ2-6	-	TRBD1	TGTGCCAGCAGCCGGGACAGGGTTTCCTCTGGGGCCAACGTCCTGACTTTC	CASSRDRVSSGANVLTF
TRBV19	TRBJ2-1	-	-	TGTGCCAGTAACACCTTCACCCGGGACGGGTGGAGAGAGCAGTTCTTC	CASNTFTRDGWREQFF
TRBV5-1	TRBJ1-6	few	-	TGCGCCAGCAGCTTGGCTTGGGATTCACCCCTCCACTTT	CASSLAWDSPLHF
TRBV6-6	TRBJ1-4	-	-	TGTGCCAGCAGTTACTCGTACCAGTCCTATAATGAAAAACTGTTTTTT	CASSYSYQSYNEKLFF